Sequencing of this TCR beta chain was carried out in a study of graft-versus-host responses after intestinal transplantation (dated by TCRdb to about 2021). Background for the entire study: Recipients received multivisceral, liver-intestinal, or isolated intestinal transplants. All recipients received anti-thymocyte globulin induction followed by maintenance tacrolimus and steroids for around three years. After intestinal transplantation, graft-versus-host and host-versus-graft alloreactive T cell clones were followed in the graft, circulation and bone marrow using bulk TCR-beta CDR3 sequencing. Alloreactive clones were identified by sequencing pre-transplant mixed lymphocyte reaction products and comparing them with unstimulated pre-transplant donor and recipient T cells. The cohort enrolled under 30 intestinal transplant recipients, one of whom was a retransplant, and a few patients without pretransplant specimens were excluded. Donor T cell macrochimerism was defined as a peak of at least 4% donor T cells among recipient peripheral blood mononuclear cells. Instead of going to the commercial service, samples from a few later patients were sequenced in-house on an Illumina MiSeq and processed with MiXCR.

Notes on this clone: No cognate antigen has been identified for it. No qualities accompany the bases; no much larger clone lies one base away.

The library was built by means of the immunoSEQ multiplex PCR assay. For most patients, genomic DNA was isolated with the Qiagen DNeasy Blood and Tissue Kit and sent frozen to Adaptive Biotechnologies for TCR sequencing. Adaptive Biotechnologies carried out high-throughput TCR-beta CDR3 sequencing of genomic DNA for most patients. The original methods were these. Adaptive's ImmunoSEQ software supplied the TCR sequencing data for about 18 patients, while MiXCR and VDJtools were used to process three other patients. To correct CD4 versus CD8 sorting errors, any sequence found in both subsets at a frequency ratio below 5:1 was removed. CDR3 nucleotide sequences shared between donor and recipient were removed because the origin of such sequences could not be assigned. To count as alloreactive, a clone needed at least 2-fold expansion over unstimulated cells and a minimum CFSE-low frequency of 0.002% (template counts) or 0.001% (read counts). Clones were considered mappable if detected in sequenced pre-transplant spleen, lymph node, or MLR CFSE-low populations of the donor or recipient. The cumulative frequency of alloreactive clones was calculated as a percentage of all sequences, weighted by copy number. TCRdb holds this immuneACCESS table with in-frame rearrangements only. Some clones are missing; in checked studies, unresolved V genes explain under half, and the rest has no known cause. V and J calls and clone size are given by that table; D and trimming were obtained from the DNA. The sample table contains approximately 33,000 clones; only one count was recorded for just under 85% of them. Together, the top ten hold approximately 19% of the sample.

At the junction V is shortened by 1 base and J by 7 bases; bases outside the gene matches: 5. The CDR3 runs 15 residues from the cysteine to the phenylalanine. The CDR3 DNA has 45 bases and is translated from base 1. Reading the germline V gene gives CDR1 SGHDT and CDR2 YYEEEE. What the authors observed across the whole study: In the allografts of patients with donor T cell macrochimerism, GvH to HvG T cell clonal ratios were high. Early after transplant, peak levels of circulating GvH clones were associated with declines in HvG clones. The relatively low number and heterogeneity of intestinal transplant patients limited the conclusions. GvH clones were detected in recipient bone marrow, and some of these GvH clones were observed earlier in ileal mucosa or blood, consistent with an intestinal mucosal origin.

Explained via the paper, the time point label denotes: cells obtained before transplantation from donor or recipient. CD3+CD4+ and CD3+CD8+ populations were FACS-sorted from unstimulated pre-transplant donor and recipient cells taken from spleen or lymph nodes. Recombination joined TRBV5-6 with TRBJ2-1, with 10 bases aligning to TRBD2. The source of this sequence is a human donor who received an intestinal transplant. The sample here was unstimulated CD8+ T cells sorted from spleen or lymph node cells, taken before intestinal transplant. The CDR3 reads CASSLTSGIGNEQFF. The DNA reads TGTGCCAGCAGCTTGACTAGCGGGATTGGTAATGAGCAGTTCTTC.